This T cell receptor (beta chain) is from a study of cytomegalovirus exposure and HLA in healthy donors. As to this clone: Its specificity is not known.

Overall study results and limits: A later analysis showed that HLA-associated TCR beta chains had undergone more clonal expansion than equally common others. Reportedly, fewer N-insertions than the approximately 650-donor mean appeared in an Asian-associated ancestry cluster in a later analysis.

V lost 7 bases to trimming and J lost 0 bases; unmatched junction nucleotides: 9. The CDR3 is 15 residues long. CDR1 is SNHLY and CDR2 is FYNNEI in the germline V gene. The study ran its PCR with 60 Vbeta and 13 Jbeta primers. Method: immunoSEQ multiplex PCR; TCRdb's copy keeps in-frame clones and lacks some. The table shows some 180,000 clones, with 82% occurring only once. This chain uses TRBV2 with TRBJ2-7; 7 nucleotides match TRBD1. The sample consisted of PBMCs. The clonotype was recovered from a man aged 40-49 years in good health and CMV-seronegative. The CDR3 sequence is CASTRDRLSSYEQYF. CDR3 nucleotides: TGTGCCAGCACTCGGGACAGACTCAGCTCCTACGAGCAGTACTTC.